The 23 T cell receptor beta chains presented below share a single source sample, sequenced in a study of blood T cell repertoires in COVID-19. Assay used: immunoSEQ multiplex PCR; TCRdb lists only in-frame clones, some missing. In the table there are approximately 75,000 clones, 70% to 85% of which are singletons. The sample taken for sequencing was peripheral blood. The receptors derive from a woman in her 50s with acute or convalescent COVID-19.

This clone has only one observation. V usage is TRBV28 and J usage is TRBJ1-5; no clear D. The CDR3 sequence is 12 residues long. CDR1 and CDR2 (germline): MDHEN, SYDVKM. Trimming left V 6 bases short and J 10 bases short, with 13 bases between. CDR3 sequence reads: CASRVGVSPQHF. DNA for the CDR3: TGTGCCAGCAGGGTGGGTGTTAGCCCCCAGCATTTT. Full variable domain (remainder filled in from reference TRBV28 and TRBJ1-5): DVKVTQSSRYLVKRTGEKVFLECVQDMDHENMFWYRQDPGLGLRLIYFSYDVKMKEKGDIPEGYSVSREKKERFSLILESASTNQTSMYLCASRVGVSPQHFGDGTRLSIL.

The V and J genes are TRBV7-9 and TRBJ1-2, with 8 positions matching TRBD1. This CDR3 has 14 amino acids. Germline V gives CDR1 SEHNR, CDR2 FQNEAQ (reference sequence). With V trimmed by 3 bases and J by 2 bases, 2 bases remained unmatched. The CDR3 DNA reads as TGTGCCAGCAGCTTCGGACAGGGAAACTATGGCTACACCTTC. This translates into CASSFGQGNYGYTF.

The genes are TRBV6-5 and TRBJ1-5; TRBD1 aligns across 8 bases. The V gene end was trimmed by 11 bases and the J gene end by 8 bases; junction bases not matched to a gene: 14. Germline V gives CDR1 MNHEY, CDR2 SVGAGI. The CDR3 is 14 amino acids. CDR3 coding DNA: TGTGCCGGGAGGCAGGGGGCTGACGGGGAGCCCCAGCATTTT. Translating it yields CAGRQGADGEPQHF.

The chain combines TRBV5-6 with TRBJ1-6; D uncertain. The CDR3 runs 11 residues. Trimming stripped 3 bases from V and 13 bases from J, with 8 bases between. Per the germline V gene, CDR1 is SGHDT and CDR2 is YYEEEE. The CDR3 sequence is CASSSPVPLHF. CDR3 sequence (DNA): TGTGCCAGCAGCTCCCCGGTCCCCCTCCACTTT.

This clone is a singleton in its sample. The chain uses TRBV19 and TRBJ2-1; 7 nucleotides align to TRBD2. CDR1 is LNHDA, CDR2 SQIVND, per germline (reference sequence). There are 15 residues in the CDR3. After removal of 6 bases from V and 1 base from J, the junction contained 6 bases not matched to a gene. CDR3 DNA: TGTGCCAGTAGCCGAGGAGCGGGGTCCTACAATGAGCAGTTCTTC. As protein: CASSRGAGSYNEQFF.

This clone turned up a few times. The chain carries TRBV29-1 and TRBJ2-5; no clear D gene. Germline-derived CDR1 and CDR2 are SQVTM and ANQGSEA. The CDR3 runs 12 residues. V lost 4 bases to trimming and J lost 2 bases, with 8 bases between them. The CDR3 DNA sequence: TGCAGCGTTGGACACTTACAAGAGACCCAGTACTTC. Protein sequence: CSVGHLQETQYF.

In its sample, this clone was seen once. V gene TRBV9 combines with J gene TRBJ2-1; 7 nucleotides align to TRBD1. Germline CDR1 and CDR2: SGDLS and YYNGEE. The CDR3 sequence is 19 residues long. V trimming: 4 bases; J trimming: 4 bases; junction bases outside the gene matches: 20. The CDR3 loop is CASSPSPLRDRAYYNEQFF. The CDR3 DNA reads as TGTGCCAGCAGCCCTAGCCCACTTAGAGACAGGGCATATTACAATGAGCAGTTCTTC.

The CDR3, as DNA: TGTGCCTGGAGCAGGGGGGTTCTTGCAACTGAAGCTTTCTTT. Protein sequence: CAWSRGVLATEAFF. The J gene is TRBJ1-1, the V gene TRBV30, with 7 bases lining up with TRBD1. CDR1 GTSNPN and CDR2 SVGIG come from the germline V gene (reference sequence). V was pared by 3 bases and J by 5 bases, with 9 bases of the junction left unmatched. This CDR3 spans 14 amino acids. Complete variable domain (other parts from reference TRBV30 and TRBJ1-1): SQTIHQWPATLVQPVGSPLSLECTVEGTSNPNLYWYRQAAGRGLQLLFYSVGIGQISSEVPQNLSASRPQDRQFILSSKKLLLSDSGFYLCAWSRGVLATEAFFGQGTRLTVV.

The table lists this clone with a few counts. The chain has TRBV10-3 and TRBJ2-3; the D is unclear. The germline V and J ends were trimmed by 5 bases and 4 bases, with 10 bases remaining between them. There are 13 residues in the CDR3. Per germline, CDR1 ENHRY and CDR2 SYGVKD. The CDR3 bases are TGTGCCATCAGTTTCTCTCCTTCAGATACGCAGTATTTT. The encoded protein is CAISFSPSDTQYF.

This clone appeared a few times. The chain links TRBV9 to TRBJ2-7, with 12 bases fitting TRBD2. This CDR3 region has 15 residues. Unmatched junction bases numbered 1, after V lost 0 bases and J lost 3 bases. Germline assignment: CDR1 SGDLS and CDR2 YYNGEE. The CDR3 protein is CASSVGTSGNYEQYF. In DNA, the CDR3 is TGTGCCAGCAGCGTAGGGACTAGCGGGAACTACGAGCAGTACTTC. Complete variable domain (other parts from reference TRBV9 and TRBJ2-7): DSGVTQTPKHLITATGQRVTLRCSPRSGDLSVYWYQQSLDQGLQFLIQYYNGEERAKGNILERFSAQQFPDLHSELNLSSLELGDSALYFCASSVGTSGNYEQYFGPGTRLTVT.

The J gene is TRBJ2-1, the V gene TRBV10-3; 8 nucleotides line up with TRBD2. Germline-derived CDR1 and CDR2 are ENHRY and SYGVKD. Trimming removed 2 bases from V and 4 bases from J; junction bases left unmatched: 4. This CDR3 region has 15 residues. CDR3 loop: CAISEARGVYNEQFF. The DNA of the CDR3 is TGTGCCATCAGTGAGGCGCGGGGGGTTTACAATGAGCAGTTCTTC.

Here the CDR3 DNA reads TGCAGTGCTAGTCCGAGCCGCGGGATCGGCTCCTACAATGAGCAGTTCTTC. Its translation: CSASPSRGIGSYNEQFF. This sequence joins TRBV20-1 and TRBJ2-1; TRBD2 is a possible D gene (6 bases). CDR1 and CDR2 (germline): DFQATT, SNEGSKA (reference sequence). Trimming pared 3 bases from V and 0 bases from J, leaving 18 bases between. The CDR3 totals 17 residues.

The rearrangement links TRBV6-1 to TRBJ1-2; no clear D. There are 17 residues in the CDR3. The ends were cut back, 0 bases at V and 4 bases at J, with 18 bases in the middle. Looked up from germline, CDR1 is MNHNS and CDR2 is SASEGT. The CDR3 DNA follows: TGTGCCAGCAGTGAAGCGTCCGGCGGAGCGCTGGCCTATGGCTACACCTTC. As protein: CASSEASGGALAYGYTF.

The chain employs TRBV19 and TRBJ2-5; TRBD1 agrees at 8 bases. V lost 4 bases to trimming and J lost 1 base; unmatched junction nucleotides: 2. The CDR3 is 14 amino acids. CDR1 LNHDA and CDR2 SQIVND come from the germline V gene (reference sequence). The CDR3 nucleotides read TGTGCCAGTAGTAGCCAGGGGGCCCAAGAGACCCAGTACTTC. The encoded protein is CASSSQGAQETQYF. The variable domain in full, with the rest retrieved from reference TRBV19 and TRBJ2-5, is DGGITQSPKYLFRKEGQNVTLSCEQNLNHDAMYWYRQDPGQGLRLIYYSQIVNDFQKGDIAEGYSVSREKKESFPLTVTSAQKNPTAFYLCASSSQGAQETQYFGPGTRLLVL.

CDR3 DNA: TGTGCCAGCAGTGACCATGGACCGGGATTAGGGCCCCAGCATTTT. It codes for CASSDHGPGLGPQHF. J is TRBJ1-5 and V is TRBV6-1, with D unresolved. The CDR3 consists of 15 residues. V shed 3 bases and J shed 9 bases, with 18 bases lying between them. Germline V gives CDR1 MNHNS, CDR2 SASEGT.

This sequence joins TRBV7-9 and TRBJ1-6, with D hard to call. The CDR3 is made up of 12 amino acids. The germline V gene has CDR1 SEHNR and CDR2 FQNEAQ (reference sequence). V was trimmed by 3 bases and J by 13 bases, leaving 10 bases between them. CDR3 DNA: TGTGCCAGCAGCTTTAGTCTTCCCCCCCTCCACTTT. It yields the protein CASSFSLPPLHF.

The genes are TRBV2 and TRBJ1-5; weak D call: TRBD1 (6 bases). This CDR3 comprises 14 residues. Germline V gene data show CDR1 as SNHLY and CDR2 as FYNNEI. V lost 8 bases to trimming and J lost 3 bases, with 14 bases between them. CDR3 sequence reads: CASESRGYNQPQHF. CDR3 sequence (DNA): TGTGCCAGCGAATCAAGGGGGTACAATCAGCCCCAGCATTTT.

The gene calls are TRBV4-2 and TRBJ2-3, with D possibly TRBD2 on 5 matching bases. V was pared by 0 bases and J by 4 bases, with 14 bases between. CDR1 is LGHNA, CDR2 YNFKEQ, per germline. This CDR3 comprises 16 residues. This CDR3 reads CASSQEGIAAADTQYF. DNA of the CDR3: TGTGCCAGCAGCCAAGAAGGAATCGCAGCGGCAGATACGCAGTATTTT.

This chain uses TRBV6-2 or TRBV6-3 with TRBJ2-5; 10 bases line up with TRBD2. Germline CDR1 is MNHEY and CDR2 is SVGEGT. This CDR3 is 16 amino acids long. Trimming cost V 0 bases and J 5 bases; bases outside gene matches: 6. DNA for the CDR3: TGTGCCAGCAGTTACTCGAGCGGGGGGGCATCGGAGACCCAGTACTTC. Amino acids: CASSYSSGGASETQYF.

The chain carries TRBV7-9 and TRBJ2-2, with 9 bases matching TRBD2. The CDR3 length is 15 residues. Trimming took 3 bases from V and 1 from J; bases not matched to a gene: 0. CDR1 is SEHNR and CDR2 is FQNEAQ in the germline V gene (reference sequence). The CDR3: CASSFSGGNTGELFF. For the CDR3, the DNA is TGTGCCAGCAGCTTTAGCGGGGGGAACACCGGGGAGCTGTTTTTT.

This chain joins TRBV27 and TRBJ2-3, with TRBD2 identical over 7 bases. Unmatched junction bases numbered 6, after V lost 2 bases and J lost 1 base. From germline, CDR1 is MNHEY and CDR2 SMNVEV (reference sequence). CDR3 length: 16 amino acids. CDR3 region: CASSLINRGGTDTQYF. CDR3 coding DNA: TGTGCCAGCAGTTTAATTAATCGGGGGGGCACAGATACGCAGTATTTT.

This clone is a singleton in its sample. The rearrangement joins TRBV7-8 to TRBJ1-4; perhaps TRBD1 as D (5 bases). V was cut by 2 bases and J by 8 bases, with 12 bases left in between. Germline V gives CDR1 SGHVS, CDR2 FQNEAQ. The CDR3 runs 14 residues. The CDR3 region is CASSLNQGREKLFF. CDR3 DNA sequence: TGTGCCAGCAGCTTAAACCAGGGTAGAGAAAAACTGTTTTTT.

The genes are TRBV7-6 and TRBJ1-5, with TRBD1 matching over 8 bases. V shed 1 base and J 2 bases; nucleotides not matched to a gene: 7. The CDR3 covers 17 residues. Germline V lookup: CDR1 SGHVS, CDR2 FNYEAQ. CDR3 protein: CASSLVAGGVGNQPQHF. The CDR3 DNA is TGTGCCAGCAGCTTAGTTGCAGGGGGCGTGGGCAATCAGCCCCAGCATTTT.